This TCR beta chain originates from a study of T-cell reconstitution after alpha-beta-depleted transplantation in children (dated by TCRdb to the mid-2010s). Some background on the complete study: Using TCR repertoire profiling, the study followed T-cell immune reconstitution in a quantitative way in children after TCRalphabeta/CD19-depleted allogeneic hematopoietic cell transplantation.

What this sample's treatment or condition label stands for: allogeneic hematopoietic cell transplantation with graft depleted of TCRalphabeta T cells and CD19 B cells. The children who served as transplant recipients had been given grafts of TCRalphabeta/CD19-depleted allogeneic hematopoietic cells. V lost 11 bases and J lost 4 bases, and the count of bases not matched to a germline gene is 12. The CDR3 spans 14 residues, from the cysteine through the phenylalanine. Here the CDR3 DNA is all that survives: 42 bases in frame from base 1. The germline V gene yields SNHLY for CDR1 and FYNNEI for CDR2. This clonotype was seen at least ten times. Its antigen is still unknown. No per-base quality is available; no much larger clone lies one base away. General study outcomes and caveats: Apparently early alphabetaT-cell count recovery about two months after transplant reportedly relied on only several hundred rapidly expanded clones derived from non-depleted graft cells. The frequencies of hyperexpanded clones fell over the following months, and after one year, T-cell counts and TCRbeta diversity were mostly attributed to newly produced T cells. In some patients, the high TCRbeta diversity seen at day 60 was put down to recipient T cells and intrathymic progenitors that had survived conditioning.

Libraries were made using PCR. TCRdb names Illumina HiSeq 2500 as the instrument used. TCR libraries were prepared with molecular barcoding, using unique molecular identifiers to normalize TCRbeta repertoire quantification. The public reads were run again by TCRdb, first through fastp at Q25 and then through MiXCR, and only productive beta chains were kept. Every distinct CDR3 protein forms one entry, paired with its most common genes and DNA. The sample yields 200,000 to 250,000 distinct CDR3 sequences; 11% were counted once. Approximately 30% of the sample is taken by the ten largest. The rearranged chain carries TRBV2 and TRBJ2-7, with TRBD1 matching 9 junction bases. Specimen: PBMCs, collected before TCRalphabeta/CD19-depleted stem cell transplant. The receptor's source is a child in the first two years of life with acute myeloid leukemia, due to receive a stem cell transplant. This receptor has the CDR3 CAGSRDRVKYEQYF. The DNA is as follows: TGTGCCGGAAGCCGGGACAGGGTGAAGTACGAGCAGTACTTC.